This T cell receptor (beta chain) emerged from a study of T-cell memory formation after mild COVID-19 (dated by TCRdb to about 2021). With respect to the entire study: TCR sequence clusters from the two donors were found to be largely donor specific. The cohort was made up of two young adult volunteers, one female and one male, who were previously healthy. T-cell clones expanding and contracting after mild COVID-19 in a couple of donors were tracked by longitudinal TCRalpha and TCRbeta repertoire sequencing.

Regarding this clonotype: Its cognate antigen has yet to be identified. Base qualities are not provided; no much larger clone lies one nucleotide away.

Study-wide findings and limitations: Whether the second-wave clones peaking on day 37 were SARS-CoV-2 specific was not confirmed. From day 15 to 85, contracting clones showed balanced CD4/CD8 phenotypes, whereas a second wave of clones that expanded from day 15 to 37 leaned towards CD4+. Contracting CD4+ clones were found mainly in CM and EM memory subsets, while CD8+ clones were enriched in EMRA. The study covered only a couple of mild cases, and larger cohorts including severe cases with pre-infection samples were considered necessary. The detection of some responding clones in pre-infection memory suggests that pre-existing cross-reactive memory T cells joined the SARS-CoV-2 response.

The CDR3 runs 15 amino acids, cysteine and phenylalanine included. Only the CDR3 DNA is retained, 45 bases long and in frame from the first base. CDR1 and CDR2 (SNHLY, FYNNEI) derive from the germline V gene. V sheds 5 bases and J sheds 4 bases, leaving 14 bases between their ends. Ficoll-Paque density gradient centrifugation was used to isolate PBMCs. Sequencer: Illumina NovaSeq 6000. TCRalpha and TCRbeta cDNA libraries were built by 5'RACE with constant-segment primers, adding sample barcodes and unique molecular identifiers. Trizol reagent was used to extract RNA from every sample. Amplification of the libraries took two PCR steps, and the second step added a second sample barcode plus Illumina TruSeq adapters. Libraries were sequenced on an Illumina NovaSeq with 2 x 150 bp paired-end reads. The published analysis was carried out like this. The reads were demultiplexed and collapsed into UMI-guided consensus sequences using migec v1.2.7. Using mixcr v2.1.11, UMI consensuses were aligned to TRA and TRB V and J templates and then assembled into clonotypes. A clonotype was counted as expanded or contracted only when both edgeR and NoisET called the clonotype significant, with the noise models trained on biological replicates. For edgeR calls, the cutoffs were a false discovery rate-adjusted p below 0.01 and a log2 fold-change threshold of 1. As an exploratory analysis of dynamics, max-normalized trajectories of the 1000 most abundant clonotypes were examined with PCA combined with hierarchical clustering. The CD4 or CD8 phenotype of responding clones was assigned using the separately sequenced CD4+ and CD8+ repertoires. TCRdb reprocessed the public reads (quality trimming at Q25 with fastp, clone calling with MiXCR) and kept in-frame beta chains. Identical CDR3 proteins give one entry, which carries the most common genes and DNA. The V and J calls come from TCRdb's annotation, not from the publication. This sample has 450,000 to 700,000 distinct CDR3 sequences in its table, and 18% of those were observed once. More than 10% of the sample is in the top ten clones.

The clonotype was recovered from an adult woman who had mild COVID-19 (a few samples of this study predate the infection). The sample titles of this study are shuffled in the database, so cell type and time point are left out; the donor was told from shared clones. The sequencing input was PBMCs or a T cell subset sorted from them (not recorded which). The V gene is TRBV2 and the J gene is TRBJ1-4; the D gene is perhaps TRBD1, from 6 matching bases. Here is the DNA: TGTGCCAGCAGTCGCCCCGGGACAAGTAATGAAAAACTGTTTTTT. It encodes CASSRPGTSNEKLFF.